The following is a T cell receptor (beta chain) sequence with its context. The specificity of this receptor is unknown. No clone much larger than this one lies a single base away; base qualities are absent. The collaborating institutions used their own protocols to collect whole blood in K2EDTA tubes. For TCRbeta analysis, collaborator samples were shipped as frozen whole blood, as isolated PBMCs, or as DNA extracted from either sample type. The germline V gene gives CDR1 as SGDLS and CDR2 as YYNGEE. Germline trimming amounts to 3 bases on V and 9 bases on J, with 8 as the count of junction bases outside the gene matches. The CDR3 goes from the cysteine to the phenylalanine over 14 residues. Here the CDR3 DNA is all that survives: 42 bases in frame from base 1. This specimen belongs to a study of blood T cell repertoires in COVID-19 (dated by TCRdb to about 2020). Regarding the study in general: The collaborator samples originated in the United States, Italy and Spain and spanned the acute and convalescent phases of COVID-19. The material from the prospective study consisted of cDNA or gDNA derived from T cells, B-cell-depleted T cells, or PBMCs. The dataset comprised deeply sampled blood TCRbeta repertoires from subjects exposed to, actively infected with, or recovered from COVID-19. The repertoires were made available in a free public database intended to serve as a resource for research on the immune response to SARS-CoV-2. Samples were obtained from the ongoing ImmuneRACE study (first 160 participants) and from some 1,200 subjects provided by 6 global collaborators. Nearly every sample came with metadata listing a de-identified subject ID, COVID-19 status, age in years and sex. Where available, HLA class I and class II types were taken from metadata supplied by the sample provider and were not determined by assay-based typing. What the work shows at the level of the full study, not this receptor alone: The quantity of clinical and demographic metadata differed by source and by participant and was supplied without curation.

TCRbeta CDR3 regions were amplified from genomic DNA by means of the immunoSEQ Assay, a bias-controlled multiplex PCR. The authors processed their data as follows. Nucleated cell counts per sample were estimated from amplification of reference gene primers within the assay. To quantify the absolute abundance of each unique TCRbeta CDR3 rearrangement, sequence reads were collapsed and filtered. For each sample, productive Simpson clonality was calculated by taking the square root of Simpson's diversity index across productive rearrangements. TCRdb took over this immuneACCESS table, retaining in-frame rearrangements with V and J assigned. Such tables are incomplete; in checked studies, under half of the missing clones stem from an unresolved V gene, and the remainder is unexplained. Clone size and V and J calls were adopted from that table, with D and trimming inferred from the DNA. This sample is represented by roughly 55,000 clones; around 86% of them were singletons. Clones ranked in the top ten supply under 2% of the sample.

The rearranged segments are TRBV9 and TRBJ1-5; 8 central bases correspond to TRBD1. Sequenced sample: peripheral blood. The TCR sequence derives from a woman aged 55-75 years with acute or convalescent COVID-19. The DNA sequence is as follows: TGTGCCAGCAGCGCTACAGGGGGGACGGGGCCCCAGCATTTT. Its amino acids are CASSATGGTGPQHF.